This passage covers 27 T cell receptor beta chains from one sample sequenced in a study of glioma-infiltrating T cells. Using RNA template, CDR3s of TCR alpha and beta were amplified with iRepertoire arm-PCR. TCRdb analysed the multiplex PCR reads with MiXCR anew, one entry per CDR3 protein. This table has roughly 120,000 distinct CDR3 sequences, roughly 20% appearing once. Sequenced: glioma tissue, nonneoplastic brain tissue, or PBMCs (not recorded which). All receptors derive from a human donor with low-grade glioma or glioblastoma, undergoing nonglioma brain surgery, or in good health (not recorded which).

This clonotype occurred many times. The chain recombines TRBV3-1 with TRBJ2-5; no reliable D call. V was clipped by 1 base and J by 1 base, with 10 bases between them. The CDR3 length is 15 residues. Germline CDR1 LGHDT, CDR2 YNNKEL (reference sequence). The CDR3 DNA reads TGTGCCAGCAGCCAAGTACCGTCAAGCCAAGAGACCCAGTACTTC. Protein sequence: CASSQVPSSQETQYF.

A word on this clonotype: This may be a read error, as it is one base from a much larger clone. V gene TRBV5-1 combines with J gene TRBJ2-7; D remains unclear. The ends were cut back, 0 bases at V and 5 bases at J, with 15 bases in the middle. The CDR3 length is 15 residues. Germline V gene data show CDR1 as SGHRS and CDR2 as YFSETQ. CDR3 loop: CASSLAFANVHEQYF. The DNA of the CDR3 is TGCGCCAGCAGCTTGGCGTTCGCCAACGTCCACGAGCAGTACTTC.

This clonotype was recorded once. A much larger clone differs by one base, so this may be a read error. This chain links TRBV19 with TRBJ2-7, with D uncertain. Germline V lookup: CDR1 LNHDA, CDR2 SQIVND (reference sequence). The CDR3 is made up of 12 amino acids. The chain's CDR3 is CVSSVSPYEQYF. CDR3 bases: TGTGTCAGTAGTGTGTCACCCTACGAGCAGTACTTC.

This clonotype has a handful of counts. The rearrangement joins TRBV29-1 to TRBJ1-2, with D perhaps matching TRBD1 (5 bases). The CDR3 has 16 residues. V lost 3 bases and J 0 bases, leaving 17 bases between the germline ends. CDR1 SQVTM and CDR2 ANQGSEA come from the germline V gene. The chain's CDR3 is CSVDRAESDANYGYTF. CDR3 in DNA: TGCAGCGTTGACAGGGCCGAATCAGACGCTAACTATGGCTACACCTTC.

This clonotype was seen just once. The chain is built from TRBV6-5 and TRBJ1-1; tentative D call: TRBD1 (5 bases). Trimming took off 1 base at V and 5 bases at J, with 20 bases between the two ends. Germline V gene lookup returns CDR1 MNHEY and CDR2 SVGAGI. This CDR3 contains 17 residues. The CDR3 region is CASSYCLRDDGRTEAFF. For the CDR3, the DNA is TGTGCCAGCAGTTACTGTCTACGGGACGACGGCCGGACTGAAGCTTTCTTT.

This clonotype appeared once. A much larger clone differs from this one at a single base, so this may be a read error. The rearrangement joins TRBV14 to TRBJ2-1, with D possibly matching TRBD1 (6 bases). CDR3 length equals 15 residues. Germline V CDR1 and CDR2: SGHDN, FVKESK. The CDR3 bases are TGTGCCAGCCTCAACCCAGGGGTCATTTACAATCAGCAGTTCTTC. Translation gives CASLNPGVIYNQQFF.

About this clonotype: This may be a read error: a much more frequent sequence differs by one nucleotide. J is TRBJ2-1 and V is TRBV29-1; possible D gene TRBD2, 6 bases. The germline gives CDR1 SQVTM, CDR2 ANQGSEA. The CDR3 length is 15 residues. Trimming took off 4 bases at V and 8 bases at J, with 21 bases between the two ends. The DNA of the CDR3 is TGCAGCGTTGGCCCTCCTAGCGCCAGTTACGATGAGCAGTTCTTC. Protein sequence: CSVGPPSASYDEQFF.

This clonotype was counted between two and nine times. The chain has TRBV16 and TRBJ2-1; the D call may be TRBD1 or TRBD2 (6 bases each). Trimming took off 2 bases at V and 5 bases at J, with 16 bases between the two ends. From germline, CDR1 is KGHSY and CDR2 FQNENV. This CDR3 comprises 16 residues. CDR3 in amino acids: CASSQPGKGGNNEQFF. The CDR3 bases are TGTGCCAGCAGCCAACCGGGCAAGGGGGGTAACAATGAGCAGTTCTTC.

This clonotype was counted many times. V usage is TRBV7-9 and J usage is TRBJ2-3; tentatively, D is TRBD2 (6 bases). Germline V lookup: CDR1 SEHNR, CDR2 FQNEAQ (reference sequence). This CDR3 has 18 residues. V was pared by 8 bases and J by 0 bases, with 24 bases between. The CDR3 DNA reads as TGTGCCAGCCTCCCTCCGTTTCGTCTAGCGAAAAGCACAGATACGCAGTATTTT. This encodes CASLPPFRLAKSTDTQYF.

This chain links TRBV3-1 with TRBJ2-7, with D hard to call. Deletions cut 0 bases from V and 3 bases from J, with 6 bases between. Germline V gives CDR1 LGHDT, CDR2 YNNKEL (reference sequence). This CDR3 has 13 amino acids. The CDR3 protein is CASSQDSGYEQYF. Written as DNA, the CDR3 is TGTGCCAGCAGCCAAGATTCTGGCTACGAGCAGTACTTC.

Many counts were recorded for this clonotype. This may be a read error: a much more frequent sequence differs by one nucleotide. The V call is TRBV28, the J call TRBJ2-5; the D is unclear. From germline, CDR1 is MDHEN and CDR2 SYDVKM. V was clipped by 7 bases and J by 1 base, with 7 bases between them. The CDR3 covers 12 residues. CDR3 in DNA: TGTGCCAGCACCCACCCCCAAGAGACCCAGTACTTC. This translates into CASTHPQETQYF. The full variable domain, in which reference TRBV28 and TRBJ2-5 provide the parts outside the CDR3, is DVKVTQSSRYLVKRTGEKVFLECVQDMDHENMFWYRQDPGLGLRLIYFSYDVKMKEKGDIPEGYSVSREKKERFSLILESASTNQTSMYLCASTHPQETQYFGPGTRLLVL.

This clonotype was found many times. The chain has TRBV12-3 or TRBV12-4 and TRBJ2-2, with D perhaps being TRBD1 or TRBD2 (5 bases each). V lost 5 bases, J lost 5 bases, and 15 bases lay in between. This CDR3 is 15 amino acids long. The CDR3, as DNA: TGTGCCAGCAGTCCCGGGACGCCCAGAACCGGGGAGCTGTTTTTT. It encodes CASSPGTPRTGELFF.

This clonotype was detected ten times or more. The chain joins TRBV7-7 to TRBJ2-7, with D perhaps matching TRBD1 or TRBD2 (5 bases each). CDR3 size: 14 residues. V gave up 1 base and J gave up 6 bases, with 13 bases separating them. Per germline, CDR1 SSHAT and CDR2 FNYEAQ (reference sequence). The CDR3 region is CASSLEPGALEQYF. The DNA for the CDR3 is TGTGCCAGCAGCTTAGAGCCCGGGGCTCTCGAGCAGTACTTC.

V gene TRBV7-2 combines with J gene TRBJ1-5; unclear D gene. Trimming left V 5 bases short and J 4 bases short, with 15 bases between. CDR3 size: 15 residues. Germline CDR1 is SGHTA and CDR2 is FQGNSA. CDR3 amino acids: CASSPLGYTNQPQHF. Written as DNA, the CDR3 is TGTGCCAGCAGCCCTCTCGGGTATACGAATCAGCCCCAGCATTTT.

This clonotype was counted at least ten times. The V and J genes are TRBV12-3 or TRBV12-4 and TRBJ2-3; no definite D call. The CDR3 totals 14 residues. Trimming left V 6 bases short and J 0 bases short, with 10 bases between. The CDR3 loop is CASSHSISTDTQYF. The CDR3 nucleotides are TGTGCCAGCAGCCACAGTATTAGCACAGATACGCAGTATTTT.

With regard to this clonotype: With a much larger clone just one base away, this may be a read error. This chain uses TRBV12-3 or TRBV12-4 with TRBJ2-1; D gene unclear. This CDR3 comprises 11 residues. CDR3 protein: CASGLISEQFF. As DNA, the CDR3 is TGTGCCAGCGGTTTAATCTCCGAGCAGTTCTTC.

This clonotype was counted at least ten times. The CDR3 region is CASSQRDGYTF. The CDR3 DNA follows: TGTGCCAGCAGCCAGAGAGATGGCTACACCTTC. This chain joins TRBV7-9 and TRBJ1-2; D uncertain. Per the germline V gene, CDR1 is SEHNR and CDR2 is FQNEAQ (reference sequence). The CDR3 covers 11 residues. Trimming shortened V by 5 bases and J by 6 bases, and 7 bases separated the two germline ends.

This clonotype appeared a few times. DNA of the CDR3: TGTGCCAGTAGCCCCGACCGGATAACCTACGAGCAGTACTTC. Protein product: CASSPDRITYEQYF. V is TRBV19 and J is TRBJ2-7; D not certain. The germline V and J ends were trimmed by 6 bases and 2 bases, with 14 bases remaining between them. This CDR3 has 14 residues. Germline V CDR1 and CDR2: LNHDA, SQIVND (reference sequence).

This clonotype was seen many times. CDR3 in DNA: TGTGCCAGCAGCCCCCTAAAAGCGCAACAAGAGACCCAGTACTTC. Its translation: CASSPLKAQQETQYF. This sequence joins TRBV14 and TRBJ2-5; D call uncertain. The CDR3 extends over 15 amino acids. The V end was cut by 4 bases, the J end by 2 bases, with 14 bases between. Germline CDR1 and CDR2: SGHDN and FVKESK.

In this sample, this clonotype turned up a few times. A much larger clone lies one base from this, so it may be a read error. V and J are TRBV4-3 and TRBJ2-7; D is possibly TRBD2 (5 bases). CDR3 length: 14 amino acids. Germline CDR1 and CDR2: LGHNA and YSLEER. V was clipped by 2 bases and J by 6 bases, with 14 bases between them. DNA of the CDR3: TGCGCCAGCAGCCAACTAGTGGGAGAGTTCGAGCAGTACTTC. Translating gives CASSQLVGEFEQYF.

This clonotype was observed at least ten times. The gene calls are TRBV4-1 and TRBJ2-1, with D tentatively TRBD1 or TRBD2 (5 bases each). CDR1 MGHRA and CDR2 YSYEKL come from the germline V gene. The CDR3 has 15 amino acids. V was clipped by 0 bases and J by 7 bases, with 13 bases between them. The chain's CDR3 is CASSQDWGRENEQFF. CDR3 DNA: TGCGCCAGCAGCCAAGATTGGGGACGTGAGAATGAGCAGTTCTTC.

A few counts support this clonotype. The chain links TRBV5-1 to TRBJ2-5; D gene uncertain. The CDR3 sequence is 15 residues long. Trimming cost V 4 bases and J 0 bases, with 13 bases left between them. Germline-derived CDR1 and CDR2 are SGHRS and YFSETQ. CDR3 sequence reads: CASSVGPTYQETQYF. As DNA, the CDR3 is TGCGCCAGCAGCGTTGGACCAACGTACCAAGAGACCCAGTACTTC.

This clonotype was picked up many times. The chain has TRBV3-1 and TRBJ1-5; D not resolved. Trimming took 1 base from V and 9 from J, leaving 13 bases between them. CDR3 length: 14 residues. Germline V gives CDR1 LGHDT, CDR2 YNNKEL (reference sequence). In nucleotides, the CDR3 is TGTGCCAGCAGCCAAGCGGGCAGCGACACGCCCCAGCATTTT. Translated: CASSQAGSDTPQHF.

This clonotype was seen ten or more times. The chain combines TRBV9 with TRBJ1-1; D is undetermined. CDR3 length: 13 amino acids. The V and J ends lost 1 base and 6 bases respectively, with 10 bases between them. CDR1 and CDR2 from the germline V gene are SGDLS and YYNGEE. The CDR3 DNA reads as TGTGCCAGCAGCGTAACCCCAAGCCCTGAAGCTTTCTTT. Translation: CASSVTPSPEAFF.

This clonotype was recorded many times. The CDR3 loop is CSARTEGNTIYF. CDR3 bases: TGCAGCGCGAGGACGGAAGGAAACACCATATATTTT. The chain combines TRBV29-1 with TRBJ1-3; D remains ambiguous. The V and J ends lost 7 bases and 4 bases respectively, with 11 bases between them. CDR3 size: 12 residues. CDR1 and CDR2 (germline): SQVTM, ANQGSEA.

This clonotype has more than one count but fewer than ten. The J gene is TRBJ2-7, the V gene TRBV4-3, with D possibly being TRBD2 (5 bases). Trimming left V 1 base short and J 2 bases short, with 15 bases between. The CDR3 spans 16 residues. CDR1 is LGHNA, CDR2 YSLEER, per germline. CDR3 bases: TGCGCCAGCAGCCAAGGTTGGGCGGAGGATACCTACGAGCAGTACTTC. It is translated as CASSQGWAEDTYEQYF.

This clonotype was seen a handful of times. A read error is possible here, since a much larger clone lies one base away. The V gene is TRBV7-2, the J gene TRBJ2-7; the D gene is possibly TRBD1 (6 bases). This CDR3 has 12 residues. Deletions cut 8 bases from V and 7 bases from J, with 15 bases between. CDR1 is SGHTA and CDR2 is FQGNSA in the germline V gene. CDR3 in amino acids: CASRSSGVEQYF. In nucleotides, the CDR3 is TGTGCCAGCCGCTCATCAGGGGTGGAGCAGTACTTC.